The 11 T cell receptor beta chains below come from one sample, sequenced in a study of beta chain features in type 1 diabetes. Expressed TCRB transcripts were sequenced because the isolated RNA had all been reverse transcribed beforehand. Here immunoSEQ multiplex PCR was the method, and the copy in TCRdb shows in-frame clones only, minus some. Of approximately 200,000 clones in the sample, 9.6% were seen once. Sequencing was performed on naive CD4+ T cells from blood. Receptors were obtained from a young woman in good health.

In regard to this clone: This sample includes further DNA sequences coding for the same CDR3. This sequence joins TRBV5-1 and TRBJ2-5; a possible D gene is TRBD1 (6 bases). The length of the CDR3 is 14 residues. Germline V lookup: CDR1 SGHRS, CDR2 YFSETQ. V lost 4 bases to trimming and J lost 2 bases, with 12 bases between them. The CDR3 is CASSPGTLQETQYF. The DNA of the CDR3 is TGCGCCAGCAGCCCAGGGACACTTCAAGAGACCCAGTACTTC.

J is TRBJ2-3 and V is TRBV19; D is perhaps TRBD1 (7 bases). This CDR3 spans 15 amino acids. Germline V gives CDR1 LNHDA, CDR2 SQIVND (reference sequence). V gave up 4 bases and J gave up 3 bases, with 14 bases separating them. The CDR3 loop reads CASSTAPGGTDTQYF. The CDR3 nucleotides read TGTGCCAGTAGTACCGCCCCAGGGGGGACAGATACGCAGTATTTT.

The chain combines TRBV7-2 with TRBJ1-2; 10 bases line up with TRBD1. J lost 8 bases, V lost 4 bases, and 7 bases had no gene match. This CDR3 is built from 14 residues. The germline CDR1 and CDR2 sequences are SGHTA and FQGNSA. The CDR3 reads CASSWRQGAKGYTF. Written as DNA, the CDR3 is TGTGCCAGCAGCTGGCGACAGGGGGCGAAAGGCTACACCTTC. Full variable domain (missing parts from reference TRBV7-2 and TRBJ1-2): GAGVSQSPSNKVTEKGKDVELRCDPISGHTALYWYRQSLGQGLEFLIYFQGNSAPDKSGLPSDRFSAERTGGSVSTLTIQRTQQEDSAVYLCASSWRQGAKGYTFGSGTRLTVV.

With respect to this clone: Other DNA sequences in this specimen translate into the identical CDR3. The J gene is TRBJ2-1, the V gene TRBV5-1; a possible D gene is TRBD2 (5 bases). V was clipped by 0 bases and J by 4 bases, with 8 bases between them. In germline, CDR1 is SGHRS, CDR2 YFSETQ. The CDR3 has 14 amino acids. DNA for the CDR3: TGCGCCAGCAGCTTGGCGGGGTCGTACAATGAGCAGTTCTTC. It codes for CASSLAGSYNEQFF.

There are many counts of this clone. The chain carries TRBV6-1 and TRBJ2-5; D gene uncertain. This CDR3 has 12 residues. Germline lookup yields CDR1 MNHNS and CDR2 SASEGT. V lost 3 bases to trimming and J lost 6 bases, with 8 bases between them. The CDR3, as DNA: TGTGCCAGCAGTGAGGCCATCCAGACCCAGTACTTC. Residues: CASSEAIQTQYF.

The table lists this clone with a few counts. The chain has TRBV7-7 and TRBJ2-3; D perhaps matches TRBD2 (5 bases). The germline V and J ends were trimmed by 4 bases and 8 bases, with 10 bases remaining between them. Per the germline V gene, CDR1 is SSHAT and CDR2 is FNYEAQ (reference sequence). The CDR3 sequence is 12 residues long. CDR3 amino acids: CASSSPRGTQYF. Here the CDR3 DNA reads TGTGCCAGCAGCTCACCACGGGGTACGCAGTATTTT.

Only a few counts were recorded for this clone. The chain uses TRBV30 and TRBJ1-3; tentative D call: TRBD1 (5 bases). This CDR3 is 15 amino acids long. Germline V gene lookup returns CDR1 GTSNPN and CDR2 SVGIG (reference sequence). Trimming left V 0 bases short and J 4 bases short, with 13 bases between. The CDR3 nucleotides are TGTGCCTGGAGTGTAGGGCCAGGGATCGGAAACACCATATATTTT. This encodes CAWSVGPGIGNTIYF.

V and J are TRBV4-2 and TRBJ1-1, with TRBD1 matching 7 bases. The CDR3 has 16 residues. The V gene end was trimmed by 1 base and the J gene end by 1 base; junction bases not matched to a gene: 6. The germline CDR1 and CDR2 sequences are LGHNA and YNFKEQ. The CDR3 reads CASSQVQGTENTEAFF. CDR3 nucleotides: TGTGCCAGCAGCCAAGTTCAAGGGACAGAGAACACTGAAGCTTTCTTT.

In this sample, this clone turned up a few times. V is TRBV5-1 and J is TRBJ1-2, with D tentatively TRBD1 (5 bases). This CDR3 has 14 amino acids. Germline-derived CDR1 and CDR2 are SGHRS and YFSETQ. The ends were cut back, 5 bases at V and 4 bases at J, with 15 bases in the middle. CDR3 sequence: CASSYGASSYGYTF. CDR3 nucleotides: TGCGCCAGCAGTTATGGGGCCTCGAGCTATGGCTACACCTTC.

The chain has TRBV2 and TRBJ2-3, with D hard to call. This CDR3 spans 11 amino acids. Germline CDR1 and CDR2: SNHLY and FYNNEI. With 6 bases removed from V and 8 bases from J, the gap between germline ends came to 9 bases. As DNA, the CDR3 is TGTGCCAGCAGGGCCCCGGGTACGCAGTATTTT. Amino acids: CASRAPGTQYF. Supplemented by reference TRBV2 and TRBJ2-3, the full variable domain reads EPEVTQTPSHQVTQMGQEVILRCVPISNHLYFYWYRQILGQKVEFLVSFYNNEISEKSEIFDDQFSVERPDGSNFTLKIRSTKLEDSAMYFCASRAPGTQYFGPGTRLTVL.

In this sample, this clone turned up a few times. This chain uses TRBV7-2 with TRBJ2-7, with D maybe TRBD1 (5 bases). The CDR3 runs 16 residues. CDR1 and CDR2 (germline): SGHTA, FQGNSA. Trimming took off 0 bases at V and 3 bases at J, with 15 bases between the two ends. In DNA form, the CDR3 reads TGTGCCAGCAGCTTAGCAGTCGCAGGTAGGGGCTACGAGCAGTACTTC. Its protein product is CASSLAVAGRGYEQYF.